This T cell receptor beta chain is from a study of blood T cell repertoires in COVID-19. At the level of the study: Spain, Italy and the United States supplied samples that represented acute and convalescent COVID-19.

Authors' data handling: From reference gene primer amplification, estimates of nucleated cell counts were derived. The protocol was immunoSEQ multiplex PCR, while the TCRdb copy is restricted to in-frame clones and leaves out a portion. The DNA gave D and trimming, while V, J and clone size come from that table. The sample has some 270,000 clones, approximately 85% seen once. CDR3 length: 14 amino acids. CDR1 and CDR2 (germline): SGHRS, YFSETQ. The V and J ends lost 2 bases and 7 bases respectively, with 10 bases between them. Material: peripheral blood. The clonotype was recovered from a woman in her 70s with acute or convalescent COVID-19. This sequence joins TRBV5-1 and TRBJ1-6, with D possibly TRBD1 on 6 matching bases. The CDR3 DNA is TGCGCCAGCAGCTTTCAGGGGTTAAATTCACCCCTCCACTTT. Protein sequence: CASSFQGLNSPLHF.